These T cell receptor beta chains were read from a single sample in a study of early T cells in non-severe SARS-CoV-2 infection. TCRdb fed the 5' RACE reads into MiXCR, producing one record per CDR3 protein. The profile shows around 33,000 distinct CDR3 sequences, about 4.7% of them singletons. The sequencing sample was made of whole blood. The receptors derive from an adult who was a healthcare worker with PCR-confirmed SARS-CoV-2 infection or an uninfected control (not recorded which). CDR3s include the opening cysteine and the closing phenylalanine or tryptophan. The D gene is left open where the match is weak. Rows give clone size only sometimes, using once, few, many, or a class for an expanded clone.

CDR3 length	V gene	D gene	J gene	clone size	CDR3 DNA	CDR3 protein
12	TRBV7-9	-	TRBJ2-2	many	TGTGCCAGCAGCCCACTGACCGGGGAGCTGTTTTTT	CASSPLTGELFF
15	TRBV7-9	-	TRBJ2-1	many	TGTGCCAGCAGCTACGGGCGGGAAAGGCTCCGGGAGCAGTTCTTC	CASSYGRERLREQFF
14	TRBV28	-	TRBJ2-2	many	TGTGCCAGCAGTTTTCAGGGGTATACCGGGGAGCTGTTTTTT	CASSFQGYTGELFF
17	TRBV6-1	-	TRBJ1-5	-	TGTGCCAGCACCAGAAAGGATGGGGGGCGGGGCAATCAGCCCCAGCATTTT	CASTRKDGGRGNQPQHF
15	TRBV6-2/TRBV6-3	TRBD1	TRBJ1-5	many	TGTGCCAGCAGTTACTCGGACAGGGGTCATCAGCCCCAGCATTTT	CASSYSDRGHQPQHF
14	TRBV20-1	-	TRBJ2-7	many	TGCAGTGCTGCCGGGACGGCGTCCTCCTACGAGCAGTACTTC	CSAAGTASSYEQYF
12	TRBV28	-	TRBJ2-7	many	TGTGCCAGCAGTGAAAGGGGGTTGGAGCAGTACTTC	CASSERGLEQYF
13	TRBV19	TRBD1	TRBJ1-2	few	TGTGCCAGTAGTGAACAGGGGGCCTATGGCTACACCTTC	CASSEQGAYGYTF
15	TRBV28	-	TRBJ2-7	many	TGTGCCAGCAGTTTACTTGCCGGGGATCGCTACGAGCAGTACTTC	CASSLLAGDRYEQYF
16	TRBV11-1	-	TRBJ2-7	many	TGTGCCAGCAGCTTAGCGTTCCAACTCGTTACCTACGAGCAGTACTTC	CASSLAFQLVTYEQYF
14	TRBV18	TRBD1	TRBJ2-7	-	TGTGCCAGCTCACCAAACAGGGGTACTAACGAGCAGTACTTC	CASSPNRGTNEQYF
14	TRBV2	TRBD1	TRBJ1-2	many	TGTGCCAGCAGGACAGGGGTAGAAGGTTATGGCTACACCTTC	CASRTGVEGYGYTF
19	TRBV28	TRBD1	TRBJ1-2	many	TGTGCCAGCAGTTCTCCCACTCTCGCCGGGACAGAGTTACTATATGGCTACACCTTC	CASSSPTLAGTELLYGYTF
17	TRBV20-1	TRBD1	TRBJ1-5	many	TGCAGTGCTAGAGACCCGACAGGGAGGAAGAGCAATCAGCCCCAGCATTTT	CSARDPTGRKSNQPQHF
12	TRBV12-3/TRBV12-4	-	TRBJ1-1	many	TGTGCCAGCAGTTTAGTGGGCGGCAAGGCTTTCTTT	CASSLVGGKAFF
16	TRBV28	TRBD1	TRBJ2-3	many	TGTGCCAGCAGTAGCCCGACAGGGGGCTCGGCAGATACGCAGTATTTT	CASSSPTGGSADTQYF
12	TRBV7-2	-	TRBJ1-4	-	TGTGCCAGCACCCGGGGGGTTGAAAAACTGTTTTTT	CASTRGVEKLFF
15	TRBV7-2	-	TRBJ2-5	many	TGTGCCAGCAGCCAGGGGGGCACCACCCGGGAGACCCAGTACTTC	CASSQGGTTRETQYF
14	TRBV7-6	-	TRBJ1-6	few	TGTGCCAGCAGCCCCCAGGGACCTAATTCACCCCTCCACTTT	CASSPQGPNSPLHF
14	TRBV21-1	-	TRBJ2-3	few	TGTGCCAGCAGCAAAGTGGGAGCTGCAGATACGCAGTATTTT	CASSKVGAADTQYF
16	TRBV11-2	TRBD2	TRBJ2-1	many	TGTGCCAGCAGCTTAGGGCGGACTAGAGACTACAATGAGCAGTTCTTC	CASSLGRTRDYNEQFF
15	TRBV7-9	TRBD2	TRBJ2-7	many	TGTGCCAGCAGCTATGATAGCGGGAACTCCTACGAGCAGTACTTC	CASSYDSGNSYEQYF
12	TRBV28	-	TRBJ2-1	many	TGTGCCAGCAGTTTATACATCGGGGCAGCCTTCTTC	CASSLYIGAAFF
13	TRBV7-9	-	TRBJ2-5	many	TGTGCCAGCAGCTTTAAGTCGGGGGAGACCCAGTACTTC	CASSFKSGETQYF
12	TRBV6-2/TRBV6-3	-	TRBJ2-7	-	TGTGCCAGCAGTTACTCGATTTGGGAGCAGTACTTC	CASSYSIWEQYF
12	TRBV5-1	-	TRBJ2-7	many	TGCGCCAGCAGCTTGGGAGGCTACGAGCAGTACTTC	CASSLGGYEQYF
13	TRBV2	-	TRBJ1-2	-	TGTGCCAGCAGTGAGCAACAGAGGTACGGCTACACCTTC	CASSEQQRYGYTF
13	TRBV19	TRBD1	TRBJ2-1	many	TGTGCCAGTAACCGACAGGGGGCGTATGAGCAGTTCTTC	CASNRQGAYEQFF
15	TRBV6-5	-	TRBJ1-2	many	TGTGCCAGCACGCGGGTAGCAGGGCTAGGCCATGGCTACACCTTC	CASTRVAGLGHGYTF
16	TRBV7-2	TRBD1	TRBJ2-7	many	TGTGCCAGCAGCTCAGCCATCCGGGACAGGGGGCGCGAGCAGTACTTC	CASSSAIRDRGREQYF
14	TRBV12-3/TRBV12-4	-	TRBJ1-1	few	TGTGCCAGCAGTCCCCGGGAGATCCTTCGGGGAGCTTTCTTT	CASSPREILRGAFF
16	TRBV20-1	TRBD2	TRBJ2-7	many	TGCAGTGCTAGAGATCGTGGCCTAGCGGGGATCTACGAGCAGTACTTC	CSARDRGLAGIYEQYF
14	TRBV5-1	-	TRBJ1-1	medium-sized	TGCGCCAGCAGCTTATCCCAGGGAGGGACTGAAGCTTTCTTT	CASSLSQGGTEAFF
11	TRBV29-1	-	TRBJ2-7	many	TGCAGCGTCGGACAGAACTACGAGCAGTACTTC	CSVGQNYEQYF
16	TRBV20-1	TRBD2	TRBJ2-7	few	TGCAGTGCTAGAGGGGCTAGCGGGGGGCCCTCCTACGAGCAGTACTTC	CSARGASGGPSYEQYF
12	TRBV28	-	TRBJ2-3	many	TGTGCCAGTAGGGGGGGGGCAGATACGCAGTATTTT	CASRGGADTQYF
11	TRBV20-1	-	TRBJ1-1	many	TGCAGTGCAGGGGTGAACACTGAAGCTTTCTTT	CSAGVNTEAFF
16	TRBV7-2	TRBD1	TRBJ1-3	many	TGTGCCAGCAGCTTAGCGCAGGGGGCGCTTGGAAACACCATATATTTT	CASSLAQGALGNTIYF
15	TRBV7-6	TRBD2	TRBJ2-2	many	TGTGCCAGCAGCTCCCTAGCGGGGAAGGCCGGGGAGCTGTTTTTT	CASSSLAGKAGELFF
14	TRBV7-9	-	TRBJ1-6	many	TGTGCCAGCAGCTTAGGCAGGGCCAATTCACCCCTCCACTTT	CASSLGRANSPLHF
14	TRBV27	TRBD1	TRBJ1-4	many	TGTGCCAGCAGTTTAAACAGGGGGTGGGAAAAACTGTTTTTT	CASSLNRGWEKLFF
13	TRBV12-3/TRBV12-4	-	TRBJ1-2	few	TGTGCCAGCAGTTTAGTACCGATCTATGGCTACACCTTC	CASSLVPIYGYTF
15	TRBV25-1	TRBD2	TRBJ2-5	few	TGTGCCAGCAGTGAATATTGGAGCGGGGACGAGACCCAGTACTTC	CASSEYWSGDETQYF
15	TRBV12-3/TRBV12-4	-	TRBJ1-1	many	TGTGCCAGCAGTTTGGCCGACGGGTTGAACACTGAAGCTTTCTTT	CASSLADGLNTEAFF
15	TRBV15	-	TRBJ2-5	many	TGTGCCACCAGCAGAGATCCCAGGTACCAAGAGACCCAGTACTTC	CATSRDPRYQETQYF
18	TRBV7-2	TRBD2	TRBJ2-3	many	TGTGCCAGCAGCTTAGCTAGGACTAGCGGGGGACAAATAGATACGCAGTATTTT	CASSLARTSGGQIDTQYF
14	TRBV5-6	-	TRBJ2-3	many	TGTGCCAGCAGCTTGGCCACAGGCACAGATACGCAGTATTTT	CASSLATGTDTQYF
12	TRBV29-1	TRBD1	TRBJ1-1	many	TGCAGCGTTCGACAGGGGAACACTGAAGCTTTCTTT	CSVRQGNTEAFF